This T cell receptor beta chain was documented in a study of a mutant IDH1 vaccine in newly diagnosed glioma. Study information: Pretreatment consisted of radiotherapy, temozolomide, or both, with most receiving both. Participants attended visit V12, the safety follow-up, at week 35, and then attended visit V13 at week 47. The study, taken as a whole, reports: Altogether, 93.3% of patients exhibited vaccine-induced immune responses. Seemingly, top peripheral T cell clonotype changes bore no relation to pseudoprogression.

TCRdb's copy holds only in-frame clones and misses some; the assay was immunoSEQ multiplex PCR. The sample shows roughly 26,000 clones, over 80% of them seen only once. The CDR3 runs to 15 residues. From germline, CDR1 is SQVTM and CDR2 ANQGSEA. Trimming took 6 bases from V and 7 from J; bases not matched to a gene: 15. This clone was recorded once. Its specificity is unknown. Stated time point: week 35, safety follow-up. The content of each vaccine dose was 300 ug of mutant IDH1 20-mer peptide, and topical imiquimod accompanied it. The chain links TRBV29-1 to TRBJ1-1; 9 positions match TRBD1. This TCR was sampled from a man younger than 40 with glioma. This material consisted of PBMCs, taken from a glioma patient whose treatment included an IDH1 peptide vaccine. The CDR3 DNA is TGCAGCGTGATGGGTCTAGCACAGGGGGCCGATGAAGCTTTCTTT. It translates to CSVMGLAQGADEAFF.